In its sample, the clone carrying this T cell receptor (beta chain) was seen many times. As yet, its antigen is unknown. Each single cDNA molecule received a unique molecular identifier. One entry per CDR3 protein results from TCRdb running MiXCR on the 5' RACE reads. The sample contains some 26,000 distinct CDR3 sequences, 3.5% to 5% of which appear only once. The sample belongs to a study of early T cells in non-severe SARS-CoV-2 infection. Study at large: The input, bulk RNA from unsorted whole blood, was sequenced, and chains were unpaired.

The study, taken as a whole, reports: Anti-spike CD8 responses were favored by VDJdb matching, which missed private and CD4 specificities.

This CDR3 is built from 17 residues. V lost 3 bases to trimming and J lost 3 bases; unmatched junction nucleotides: 10. The V gene's germline CDR1 is LGHDT and CDR2 YNNKEL (reference sequence). This TCR was recovered from an adult who was a healthcare worker with PCR-confirmed SARS-CoV-2 infection or an uninfected control (not recorded which). This chain joins TRBV3-1 and TRBJ2-1, with TRBD1 identical over 8 bases. Sequenced input: whole blood. The CDR3 DNA reads as TGTGCCAGCAGCCAGGCGACAGGGGCGAGGGGCTACAATGAGCAGTTCTTC. It encodes CASSQATGARGYNEQFF.